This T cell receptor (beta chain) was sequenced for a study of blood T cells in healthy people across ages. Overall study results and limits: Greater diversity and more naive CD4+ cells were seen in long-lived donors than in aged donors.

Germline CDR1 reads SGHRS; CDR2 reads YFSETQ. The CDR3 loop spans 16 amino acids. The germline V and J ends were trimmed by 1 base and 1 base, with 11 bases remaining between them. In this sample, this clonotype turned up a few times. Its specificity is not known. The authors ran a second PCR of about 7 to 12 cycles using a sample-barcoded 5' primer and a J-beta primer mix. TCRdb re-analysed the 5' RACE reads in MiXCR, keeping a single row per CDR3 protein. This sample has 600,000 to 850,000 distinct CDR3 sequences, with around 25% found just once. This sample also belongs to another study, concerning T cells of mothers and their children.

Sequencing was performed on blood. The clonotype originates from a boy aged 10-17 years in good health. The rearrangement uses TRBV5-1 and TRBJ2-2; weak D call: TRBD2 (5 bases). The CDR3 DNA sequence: TGCGCCAGCAGCTTGAACCCGGGGAGGAACACCGGGGAGCTGTTTTTT. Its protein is CASSLNPGRNTGELFF.